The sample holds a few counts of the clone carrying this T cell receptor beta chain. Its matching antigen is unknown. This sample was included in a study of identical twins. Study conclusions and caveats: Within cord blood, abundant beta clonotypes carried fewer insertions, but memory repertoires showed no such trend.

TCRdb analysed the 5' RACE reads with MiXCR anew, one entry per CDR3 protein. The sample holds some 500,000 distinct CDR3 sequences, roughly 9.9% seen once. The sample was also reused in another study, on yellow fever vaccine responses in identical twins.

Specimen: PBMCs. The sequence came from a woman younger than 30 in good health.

CDR3 bases: TGTGCCAGCAGCCCCCGCGGAGGCAGGGTTGGCCAGGGTGAGCAGTTCTTC. Its protein product is CASSPRGGRVGQGEQFF. V usage is TRBV7-9 and J usage is TRBJ2-1; D tentatively fits TRBD1 or TRBD2 (5 bases each). Germline V lookup: CDR1 SEHNR, CDR2 FQNEAQ (reference sequence). V shed 5 bases and J shed 9 bases, with 26 bases lying between them. The CDR3 loop spans 17 amino acids.